This entry lists 20 T cell receptor beta chains sequenced from one sample in a study of T cell repertoires in cytomegalovirus infection. Their specific antigens are unknown. TCRdb reprocessed the reads via MiXCR and lists one record per CDR3 protein. The data contain some 920,000 distinct CDR3 sequences, about 33% of them seen just once; the ten biggest clones take up around 15%. The specimen was cultured CD8+ T cells from PBMCs, collected from culture after CMV antigen stimulation. These receptors all come from a human donor in good health (CMV status not recorded). Some clones in this sample may be carry-over from other donors' samples.

This clonotype was counted ten times or more. The chain links TRBV7-6 to TRBJ2-5; TRBD1 might be the D (6 bases). Germline values: CDR1 SGHVS, CDR2 FNYEAQ. V was shortened by 3 bases and J by 3 bases, with 17 bases between the two germline ends. The CDR3 consists of 16 residues. The CDR3 DNA reads TGTGCCAGCAGCTTTCTCGTAGCAGGGGAAGAAGAGACCCAGTACTTC. It specifies CASSFLVAGEEETQYF. Filled out from reference TRBV7-6 and TRBJ2-5, the complete variable domain reads GAGVSQSPRYKVTKRGQDVALRCDPISGHVSLYWYRQALGQGPEFLTYFNYEAQQDKSGLPNDRFSAERPEGSISTLTIQRTEQRDSAMYRCASSFLVAGEEETQYFGPGTRLLVL.

V and J are TRBV7-6 and TRBJ2-7; no reliable D call. Germline values: CDR1 SGHVS, CDR2 FNYEAQ. V lost 4 bases and J lost 7, with 11 bases in between. The length of the CDR3 is 12 residues. CDR3 DNA: TGTGCCAGCAGCTCCCCAAACCCGGAGCAGTACTTC. It yields the protein CASSSPNPEQYF.

The chain has TRBV7-9 and TRBJ1-1, with D tentatively TRBD1 (6 bases). Germline assignment: CDR1 SEHNR and CDR2 FQNEAQ (reference sequence). The CDR3 consists of 12 residues. Deletions cut 10 bases from V and 6 bases from J, with 15 bases between. The CDR3 reads CATEGTNAEAFF. CDR3 sequence (DNA): TGTGCCACCGAAGGGACAAACGCTGAAGCTTTCTTT.

V usage is TRBV27 and J usage is TRBJ2-1; TRBD1 agrees at 12 bases. From germline, CDR1 is MNHEY and CDR2 SMNVEV (reference sequence). The V segment lost 5 bases and the J segment 10 bases; nucleotides outside the gene matches: 9. The CDR3 spans 15 residues. The CDR3 reads CASSLPGQGAREQFF. The CDR3 bases are TGTGCCAGCAGTCTACCGGGACAGGGGGCACGAGAGCAGTTCTTC.

This clonotype was recorded at least ten times. The chain employs TRBV7-9 and TRBJ2-4; 7 nucleotides agree with TRBD2. The germline gives CDR1 SEHNR, CDR2 FQNEAQ (reference sequence). V lost 5 bases and J lost 1; bases outside the gene matches: 8. The CDR3 has 16 amino acids. In DNA, the CDR3 is TGTGCCAGCAGCCCGGGAGGAAGGTCGGCCAAAAACATTCAGTACTTC. Translation: CASSPGGRSAKNIQYF. The entire variable domain, with the rest obtained from reference TRBV7-9 and TRBJ2-4, is as follows: DTGVSQNPRHKITKRGQNVTFRCDPISEHNRLYWYRQTLGQGPEFLTYFQNEAQLEKSRLLSDRFSAERPKGSFSTLEIQRTEQGDSAMYLCASSPGGRSAKNIQYFGAGTRLSVL.

The chain employs TRBV12-3 or TRBV12-4 and TRBJ2-1; the D gene is possibly TRBD1 (6 bases). The CDR3 consists of 12 residues. Trimming removed 10 bases from V and 1 base from J, with 8 bases in between. CDR3 region: CAIGGSYNEQFF. CDR3 nucleotide sequence: TGTGCCATAGGGGGATCCTACAATGAGCAGTTCTTC.

The DNA for the CDR3 is TGTGCCAGCAGGCCCCTCGGACTCCTGAACACCGGGGAGCTGTTTTTT. This codes for CASRPLGLLNTGELFF. The V and J genes are TRBV2 and TRBJ2-2; TRBD2 might be the D (5 bases). CDR3 length: 16 amino acids. Trimming took 6 bases from V and 1 from J, leaving 15 bases between them. Germline CDR1 reads SNHLY; CDR2 reads FYNNEI. Supplemented by reference TRBV2 and TRBJ2-2, the full variable domain reads EPEVTQTPSHQVTQMGQEVILRCVPISNHLYFYWYRQILGQKVEFLVSFYNNEISEKSEIFDDQFSVERPDGSNFTLKIRSTKLEDSAMYFCASRPLGLLNTGELFFGEGSRLTVL.

This chain links TRBV2 with TRBJ1-1; D possibly corresponds to TRBD1 (5 bases). This CDR3 contains 16 residues. Germline loops: CDR1 SNHLY, CDR2 FYNNEI. Between the trimmed V and J ends, which lost 1 base and 2 bases, there was a span of 14 bases. The CDR3 DNA follows: TGTGCCAGCAGTGAAGAGTCACGGGGGGGAAACACTGAAGCTTTCTTT. This sequence encodes CASSEESRGGNTEAFF.

This rearrangement joins TRBV4-1 to TRBJ2-1; no firm D call. CDR1 and CDR2 (germline): MGHRA, YSYEKL. The CDR3 totals 14 residues. Trimming left V 6 bases short and J 6 bases short, with 15 bases between. The DNA of the CDR3 is TGCGCCAGCAGTCTCTATCCACCCCCCAATGAGCAGTTCTTC. Protein sequence: CASSLYPPPNEQFF.

The rearrangement uses TRBV2 and TRBJ1-2, with TRBD1 matching over 7 bases. Trimming took 8 bases from V and 6 from J; bases not matched to a gene: 6. In germline, CDR1 is SNHLY, CDR2 FYNNEI. The CDR3 sequence is 12 residues long. CDR3 in DNA: TGTGCCAGCGCAGACAGGGCCAATGGCTACACCTTC. Amino acid sequence: CASADRANGYTF. Combining the CDR3 with reference TRBV2 and TRBJ1-2 gives the whole variable domain EPEVTQTPSHQVTQMGQEVILRCVPISNHLYFYWYRQILGQKVEFLVSFYNNEISEKSEIFDDQFSVERPDGSNFTLKIRSTKLEDSAMYFCASADRANGYTFGSGTRLTVV.

This clonotype was observed a handful of times. CDR3 coding DNA: TGTGCCAGCAGCTTAGCACGGAACAGGGTGGATAATGAAAAACTGTTTTTT. Amino acid sequence: CASSLARNRVDNEKLFF. The chain uses TRBV7-9 and TRBJ1-4, with D tentatively TRBD1 (6 bases). The CDR3 length is 17 residues. The V end lost 0 bases, the J end lost 4 bases, and 15 bases lay between the germline ends. Germline V gene lookup returns CDR1 SEHNR and CDR2 FQNEAQ (reference sequence).

This clonotype has just a few counts. The gene calls are TRBV9 and TRBJ2-4; no clear D. Trimming took 0 bases from V and 8 from J, leaving 12 bases between them. The CDR3 consists of 14 residues. Per the germline V gene, CDR1 is SGDLS and CDR2 is YYNGEE. The CDR3 region has the DNA TGTGCCAGCAGCGTAGAGGGTAGCCTTGACATTCAGTACTTC. It translates to CASSVEGSLDIQYF.

This clonotype appeared a few times. The rearrangement joins TRBV6-1 to TRBJ2-7; D is perhaps TRBD2 (5 bases). This CDR3 is built from 13 residues. V dropped 1 base and J dropped 3 bases, with 7 bases sitting between them. Germline CDR1 is MNHNS and CDR2 is SASEGT. CDR3 region: CASSEGLFYEQYV. CDR3 sequence (DNA): TGTGCCAGCAGTGAAGGACTATTCTACGAGCAGTACGTC.

V is TRBV15 and J is TRBJ2-2, with a possible D match to TRBD2 (7 bases). Germline V gene sequence: CDR1 LNHNV, CDR2 YYDKDF (reference sequence). Trimming removed 0 bases at V and 5 bases at J, with 19 bases between. CDR3 length: 18 residues. The CDR3 protein is CATSRDRRSRGGTGELFF. CDR3 nucleotides: TGTGCCACCAGCAGAGATCGGCGAAGCAGGGGAGGGACCGGGGAGCTGTTTTTT.

This chain's CDR3 is CAISIRDNLVDEQFF. The CDR3 bases are TGTGCCATCAGTATCCGGGACAACCTCGTGGATGAGCAGTTCTTC. This chain links TRBV10-3 with TRBJ2-1; perhaps TRBD1 as D (6 bases). Germline CDR1 and CDR2: ENHRY and SYGVKD. The CDR3 spans 15 residues. Trimming removed 5 bases from V and 8 bases from J, with 19 bases in between.

This chain links TRBV4-1 with TRBJ2-3; TRBD2 matches at 10 bases. With V trimmed by 4 bases and J by 2 bases, 9 bases remained unmatched. This CDR3 has 17 residues. The germline V gene has CDR1 MGHRA and CDR2 YSYEKL. In nucleotides, the CDR3 is TGCGCCAGCAGCCGAAAACACCTAGCGGGGGACACAGATACGCAGTATTTT. The encoded protein is CASSRKHLAGDTDTQYF.

The chain uses TRBV4-3 and TRBJ1-6; 7 bases align to TRBD1. The V gene's germline CDR1 is LGHNA and CDR2 YSLEER. This CDR3 has 15 residues. Unmatched junction bases numbered 3, after V lost 1 base and J lost 6 bases. In DNA form, the CDR3 reads TGCGCCAGCAGCCAAGTTCAGGGGGGTAATTCACCCCTCCACTTT. Its protein is CASSQVQGGNSPLHF.

The chain links TRBV29-1 to TRBJ2-1, with 8 bases aligning to TRBD1. Per germline, CDR1 SQVTM and CDR2 ANQGSEA. The CDR3 runs 13 residues. Trimming took 3 bases from V and 8 from J; bases not matched to a gene: 6. The CDR3 DNA reads as TGCAGCGTTGACCAGGACAGGGACGATGAGCAGTTCTTC. It yields the protein CSVDQDRDDEQFF.

A word on this clonotype: A much larger clonotype is one base distant, so this may be a read error. This rearrangement joins TRBV7-6 to TRBJ2-1, with D tentatively TRBD2 (6 bases). This CDR3 contains 13 residues. In germline, CDR1 is SGHVS, CDR2 FNYEAQ. Deletions cut 5 bases from V and 8 bases from J, with 13 bases between. This CDR3 reads CASSHSPGDEQFF. DNA for the CDR3: TGTGCCAGCAGCCACTCGCCGGGGGATGAGCAGTTCTTC.

A word on this clonotype: A much larger clone sits a single nucleotide away, making a read error possible. This chain joins TRBV28 and TRBJ1-5; D might be TRBD1 (6 bases). The CDR3 length is 16 residues. Per germline, CDR1 MDHEN and CDR2 SYDVKM. The CDR3 DNA sequence: TGTGCCAACAGTTTAATACAGGGTAGTTCCAATCAGCCCCAGCATTTT. Its protein product is CANSLIQGSSNQPQHF. Combining the CDR3 with reference TRBV28 and TRBJ1-5 gives the whole variable domain DVKVTQSSRYLVKRTGEKVFLECVQDMDHENMFWYRQDPGLGLRLIYFSYDVKMKEKGDIPEGYSVSREKKERFSLILESASTNQTSMYLCANSLIQGSSNQPQHFGDGTRLSIL.